These 4 T cell receptor beta chains originate from one sample sequenced in a study of CD8 T cells in Susac syndrome. A quantity of roughly 0.5 to 1 ug RNA underwent reverse transcription using random hexamers. TCRdb called the immunoSEQ multiplex PCR reads again in MiXCR, with one record for every CDR3 protein. The sample carries about 200,000 distinct CDR3 sequences, roughly 95% recorded once. The sequencing input was CD4+ T cells from PBMCs. Receptors were obtained from a human donor in good health.

This chain links TRBV6-2 or TRBV6-3 with TRBJ2-1, with D possibly matching TRBD1 (5 bases). The CDR3 length is 15 residues. With 2 bases removed from V and 5 bases from J, the gap between germline ends came to 13 bases. CDR1 is MNHEY, CDR2 SVGEGT, per germline. For the CDR3, the DNA is TGTGCCAGCAGTTACGGTCGACAGCAACACAATGAGCAGTTCTTC. It translates to CASSYGRQQHNEQFF.

The V gene is TRBV7-9, the J gene TRBJ2-2; 9 nucleotides match TRBD1. Trimming cost V 4 bases and J 6 bases; bases outside gene matches: 9. In germline, CDR1 is SEHNR, CDR2 FQNEAQ (reference sequence). The CDR3 is 16 amino acids. The CDR3, as DNA: TGTGCCAGCAGCTCTTTGGCAGGACAGGGGCCCGGGGAGCTGTTTTTT. It yields the protein CASSSLAGQGPGELFF.

The gene calls are TRBV20-1 and TRBJ2-1; no firm D call. In germline, CDR1 is DFQATT, CDR2 SNEGSKA (reference sequence). This CDR3 is built from 15 residues. Trimming took off 2 bases at V and 4 bases at J, with 15 bases between the two ends. CDR3 sequence: CSARWPGTPYNEQFF. The DNA of the CDR3 is TGCAGTGCTAGATGGCCGGGTACGCCTTACAATGAGCAGTTCTTC.

The chain links TRBV12-3 or TRBV12-4 to TRBJ2-1; D possibly corresponds to TRBD2 (5 bases). The CDR3 covers 13 residues. V lost 3 bases and J 7 bases, leaving 10 bases between the germline ends. The CDR3 region is CASSFFTGNEQFF. CDR3 DNA sequence: TGTGCCAGCAGTTTCTTCACGGGGAATGAGCAGTTCTTC.